Given below is one TCR beta chain in context. The sample belongs to a study of blood T cell repertoires in COVID-19. Study overall: The origin of the acute and convalescent COVID-19 samples was the United States, Italy and Spain. T cells, B-cell-depleted T cells, or PBMCs provided the cDNA or gDNA that served as material.

In the authors' methods: Counts of nucleated cells, estimated from reference gene primer amplification, were obtained. Measured with immunoSEQ multiplex PCR; TCRdb has only the in-frame clones, and not every one. The V and J calls and clone size are taken from that table; D and trimming were inferred from the DNA. The sample has about 220,000 clones; over 75% are singletons. Germline V gene lookup returns CDR1 LGHDT and CDR2 YNNKEL (reference sequence). The V and J ends lost 5 bases and 5 bases respectively, with 11 bases between them. This CDR3 spans 13 amino acids. The clonotype comes from a man aged 35 to 55 with active or convalescent COVID-19. This chain connects TRBV3-1 (or the pseudogene TRBV3-2) to TRBJ2-3; weak D call: TRBD2 (5 bases). The sequencing sample was made of peripheral blood. The CDR3 nucleotides are TGTGCCAGCAGCTCTTTGGCGGGAGATACGCAGTATTTT. It is translated as CASSSLAGDTQYF.